These T cell receptor beta chains were read from a single sample in a study of blood T cells in healthy people across ages. Via MiXCR, TCRdb re-called the 5' RACE reads, giving one row per CDR3 protein. This sample has about 1.8 million distinct CDR3 sequences; 40% to 55% occur once, and the top ten carry approximately 2.1%. The sequencing sample was made of blood. The receptor set was obtained from a woman between 40 and 55 years old in good health. Each CDR3 is given with its conserved first and last residue. D genes are given only for firm matches. Not every row has a clone size; where given, it reads once, few, many or a size class.

clone_size,d_call,j_call,v_call,cdr3_nt,cdr3_aa
NA,TRBD1,TRBJ1-2,TRBV12-3/TRBV12-4,TGTGCCAGCAGCCGAAACCGACTTACAGGGGACGGCTATGGCTACACCTTC,CASSRNRLTGDGYGYTF
NA,TRBD1,TRBJ2-7,TRBV20-1,TGCAGTGCTCGTCCCCACAGGGGGCTGAACGAGCAGTACTTC,CSARPHRGLNEQYF
NA,NA,TRBJ2-3,TRBV6-2/TRBV6-3,TGTGCCAGCAGTTACGCCGGACAGCTCACAGATACGCAGTATTTT,CASSYAGQLTDTQYF
once,NA,TRBJ2-7,TRBV2,TGTGCCAGCAGTGATTGGAGGGGCTTGGGTTACGAGCAGTACTTC,CASSDWRGLGYEQYF
few,NA,TRBJ1-2,TRBV12-3/TRBV12-4,TGTGCCAGCGCCCCCCCAGATCACTATGGCTACACCTTC,CASAPPDHYGYTF
NA,NA,TRBJ2-5,TRBV6-5,TGTGCCAGCAGTTACTCCCGGGGATACAATGAGCAGTACTTC,CASSYSRGYNEQYF
NA,NA,TRBJ2-5,TRBV10-2,TGCGCCAGCAGTATTACTAGTCCGGCCCAAGAGGCCCAGTACTTC,CASSITSPAQEAQYF
few,TRBD1,TRBJ1-6,TRBV18,TGTGCCAGCTCATCAACTACGGGACAGATAAATTCACCCCTCCACTTT,CASSSTTGQINSPLHF
few,TRBD1,TRBJ1-4,TRBV7-9,TGTGCCAGCAGCTTAGAGGAGACAGGGGTCGAAAAACTGTTTTTT,CASSLEETGVEKLFF
few,NA,TRBJ2-7,TRBV6-5,TGTGCCAGCAGCTTCTGGGACGGCTCCTACGAGCAGTACTTC,CASSFWDGSYEQYF
NA,NA,TRBJ2-6,TRBV4-1,TGCGCCAGCAGCCAAGATTATGGGCCGTCATTTTCTGGGGCCAACGTCCTGACTTTC,CASSQDYGPSFSGANVLTF
NA,NA,TRBJ2-1,TRBV27,TGTGCCAGCAGTTTACTTCCGGGGGAGAAGTACAATGAGCAGTTCTTC,CASSLLPGEKYNEQFF
NA,NA,TRBJ1-2,TRBV6-5,TGTGCCAGCCCCCCCCCTGCCCAACCCAACTATGGCTACACCTTC,CASPPPAQPNYGYTF
NA,TRBD1,TRBJ2-7,TRBV6-6,TGTGCCAGCAGCGACGCCCGGGACAGGGGCTCCCACGAGCAGTACTTC,CASSDARDRGSHEQYF
NA,NA,TRBJ2-1,TRBV20-1,TGCAGTGCTAGGGGGAGCACTCCCAATCGGCGATACAATGAGCAGTTCTTC,CSARGSTPNRRYNEQFF
few,NA,TRBJ2-5,TRBV29-1,TGCAGCGTTGTGACAGGAAGAAAAGAGACCCAGTACTTC,CSVVTGRKETQYF
once,NA,TRBJ1-6,TRBV20-1,TGCAGTGCTAGACCTTTTGGCGGGGGTCATTCACCCCTCCACTTT,CSARPFGGGHSPLHF
once,NA,TRBJ2-7,TRBV12-5,TGTGCCAGGAGGGGCCACGAGCAGTACTTC,CARRGHEQYF
NA,NA,TRBJ1-2,TRBV7-2,TGTGCCAGCAGCCCCGGGGGTAATCAGGATGGCTACACCTTC,CASSPGGNQDGYTF
NA,NA,TRBJ2-7,TRBV6-5,TGTGCCAGCAGCCCCGACGGGTTAAGGTCCTACGAGCAGTACTTC,CASSPDGLRSYEQYF
NA,TRBD2,TRBJ2-3,TRBV4-3,TGCGCCAGCAGCCAAGTTCCCTTAGCGGGGGGGCGTCAGGATACGCAGTATTTT,CASSQVPLAGGRQDTQYF
NA,NA,TRBJ1-6,TRBV27,TGTGCCAGCAGTCCCCGATCGGGTTCACCCCTCCACTTT,CASSPRSGSPLHF